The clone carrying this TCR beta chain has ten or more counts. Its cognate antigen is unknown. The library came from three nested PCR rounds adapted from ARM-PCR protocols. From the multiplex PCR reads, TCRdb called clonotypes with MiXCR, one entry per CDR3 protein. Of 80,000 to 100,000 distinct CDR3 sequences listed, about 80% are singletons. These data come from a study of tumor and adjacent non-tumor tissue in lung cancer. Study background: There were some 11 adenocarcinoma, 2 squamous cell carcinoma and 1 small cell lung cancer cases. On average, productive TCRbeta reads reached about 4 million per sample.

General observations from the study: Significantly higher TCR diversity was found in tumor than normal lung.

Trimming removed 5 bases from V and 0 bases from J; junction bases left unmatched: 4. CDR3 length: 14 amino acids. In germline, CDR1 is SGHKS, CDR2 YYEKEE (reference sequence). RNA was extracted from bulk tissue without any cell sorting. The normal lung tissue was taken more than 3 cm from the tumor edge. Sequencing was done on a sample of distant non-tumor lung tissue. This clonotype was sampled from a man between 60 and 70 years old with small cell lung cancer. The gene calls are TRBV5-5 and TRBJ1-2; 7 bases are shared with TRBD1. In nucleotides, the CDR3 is TGTGCCAGCAGTCCCGGGACAGCTAACTATGGCTACACCTTC. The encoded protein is CASSPGTANYGYTF.